This T cell receptor beta chain was sequenced during a study of blood T cells in healthy people across ages. It was with a sample-barcoded 5' primer and a J-beta primer mix that a second PCR of roughly 7 to 12 cycles was run. Each cDNA molecule was tagged by a template-switch adaptor that had 12 random nucleotides. Each CDR3 protein is one row after TCRdb ran MiXCR on the 5' RACE reads. The sample shows roughly 730,000 distinct CDR3 sequences, roughly 56% of them seen only once. The CDR3 is made up of 13 amino acids. CDR1 SQVTM and CDR2 ANQGSEA come from the germline V gene. V lost 3 bases and J 3 bases, leaving 9 bases between the germline ends.

The genes are TRBV29-1 and TRBJ2-1; no clear D gene. The sequence came from a man between 40 and 49 years old in good health. Material for sequencing was blood. CDR3 in amino acids: CSVDWALYNEQFF. CDR3 bases: TGCAGCGTTGATTGGGCCCTCTACAATGAGCAGTTCTTC.